These 2 T cell receptor beta chains share one sample of origin, sequenced in a study of cytomegalovirus exposure and HLA in healthy donors. The PCR used 60 Vbeta and 13 Jbeta primers. Using immunoSEQ multiplex PCR, the repertoire was profiled, and TCRdb retains in-frame clones only, with some absent. Altogether about 120,000 clones are present, around four fifths being singletons, with the ten largest covering 9.5% to 13%. Sequenced: PBMCs. Receptors were obtained from a man aged 25 to 40 in good health and CMV-seropositive.

The genes are TRBV28 and TRBJ1-3, with D perhaps matching TRBD1 (6 bases). Trimming took 10 bases from V and 2 from J, leaving 9 bases between them. Germline V gene sequence: CDR1 MDHEN, CDR2 SYDVKM. The CDR3 has 12 residues. The DNA of the CDR3 is TGTGCCACGACAGGTCCTGGAAACACCATATATTTT. Amino acids: CATTGPGNTIYF.

This clone has a single count. This chain connects TRBV6-5 to TRBJ2-7, with TRBD1 matching over 8 bases. V shed 2 bases, J shed 3 bases, and the junction held 9 bases outside the gene matches. The CDR3 extends over 16 amino acids. From germline, CDR1 is MNHEY and CDR2 SVGAGI. For the CDR3, the DNA is TGTGCCAGCAGTTACACCCACAGGGGGGTAGTCTACGAGCAGTACTTC. It is translated as CASSYTHRGVVYEQYF.